Below, 9 T cell receptor beta chains from the same sample are listed, as sequenced in a study of patients and donors after allogeneic stem cell transplantation. TCRdb used MiXCR to reprocess the RT-PCR reads, holding one entry per CDR3 protein. This table holds roughly 150,000 distinct CDR3 sequences, 20% to 25% found once. Sequenced input: blood, either unsorted or a sorted T cell fraction (not recorded which). These receptors were taken from a human donor who was either an allogeneic HSCT recipient or a stem cell or donor lymphocyte infusion donor (not recorded which). It is not recorded whose cells these are; they may come from a transplant donor.

V is TRBV10-3 and J is TRBJ1-2; weak D call: TRBD1 (5 bases). CDR3 length equals 13 residues. Germline V gives CDR1 ENHRY, CDR2 SYGVKD. V dropped 8 bases and J dropped 0 bases, with 10 bases sitting between them. CDR3 residues: CAILEGTNYGYTF. The CDR3 region has the DNA TGTGCCATCCTGGAGGGGACTAACTATGGCTACACCTTC.

This clonotype was detected a few times. The chain combines TRBV4-3 with TRBJ1-6, with D unclear. CDR1 and CDR2 from the germline V gene are LGHNA and YSLEER. This CDR3 comprises 15 residues. With 4 bases removed from V and 0 bases from J, the gap between germline ends came to 7 bases. DNA for the CDR3: TGCGCCAGCAGCCGTACGAGCTCCTATAATTCACCCCTCCACTTT. This codes for CASSRTSSYNSPLHF.

There are a few counts of this clonotype. The chain is built from TRBV29-1 and TRBJ1-1; tentatively, D is TRBD1 (6 bases). From germline, CDR1 is SQVTM and CDR2 ANQGSEA. This CDR3 contains 12 residues. V was shortened by 2 bases and J by 6 bases, with 10 bases between the two germline ends. This chain's CDR3 is CSVERQAPEAFF. Here the CDR3 DNA reads TGCAGCGTTGAAAGACAGGCCCCTGAAGCTTTCTTT.

The chain has TRBV29-1 and TRBJ2-1, with a tentative D call TRBD2 (6 bases). CDR1 is SQVTM and CDR2 is ANQGSEA in the germline V gene. CDR3 length: 14 residues. Trimming removed 5 bases at V and 12 bases at J, with 23 bases between. CDR3: CSVFASDSSLGQFF. For the CDR3, the DNA is TGCAGCGTTTTTGCTAGCGACTCCTCCTTGGGGCAGTTCTTC.

In its sample, this clonotype was seen many times. The rearrangement links TRBV18 to TRBJ1-6; 10 bases are a match to TRBD1. CDR1 is KGHSH and CDR2 is LQKENI in the germline V gene. The CDR3 extends over 15 amino acids. With V trimmed by 2 bases and J by 10 bases, 5 bases remained unmatched. CDR3: CASSPATGGLSPLHF. The DNA for the CDR3 is TGTGCCAGCTCACCAGCGACAGGGGGCCTGTCACCCCTCCACTTT.

Ten or more counts support this clonotype. The chain couples TRBV20-1 to TRBJ1-5; no firm D call. The CDR3 consists of 10 residues. Germline V gene sequence: CDR1 DFQATT, CDR2 SNEGSKA (reference sequence). Trimming removed 3 bases at V and 11 bases at J, with 8 bases between. The DNA of the CDR3 is TGCAGTGCTAGTTCCGGGACCCAGCATTTT. Protein: CSASSGTQHF.

This clonotype appeared a few times. The chain is built from TRBV11-2 and TRBJ1-1; D gene uncertain. CDR3 size: 14 residues. Germline lookup yields CDR1 SGHAT and CDR2 FQNNGV. Trimming took off 6 bases at V and 2 bases at J, with 13 bases between the two ends. The CDR3: CASSQVRANTEAFF. The CDR3 nucleotides are TGTGCCAGCAGTCAGGTCCGAGCAAACACTGAAGCTTTCTTT.

In its sample, this clonotype was seen a few times. The chain carries TRBV27 and TRBJ2-7, with D perhaps matching TRBD1 (6 bases). V was shortened by 3 bases and J by 2 bases, with 11 bases between the two germline ends. Germline V gene sequence: CDR1 MNHEY, CDR2 SMNVEV (reference sequence). There are 14 residues in the CDR3. DNA for the CDR3: TGTGCCAGCAGTTTCGAGACAGGACCCTACGAGCAGTACTTC. Protein sequence: CASSFETGPYEQYF.

The chain has TRBV5-6 and TRBJ2-7, with a possible D match to TRBD2 (6 bases). The CDR3 has 14 residues. V shed 4 bases and J shed 3 bases, with 14 bases lying between them. The germline V gene encodes CDR1 SGHDT and CDR2 YYEEEE. The CDR3 protein is CASSPGLTFYEQYF. The CDR3 DNA follows: TGTGCCAGCAGCCCGGGACTTACCTTCTACGAGCAGTACTTC.